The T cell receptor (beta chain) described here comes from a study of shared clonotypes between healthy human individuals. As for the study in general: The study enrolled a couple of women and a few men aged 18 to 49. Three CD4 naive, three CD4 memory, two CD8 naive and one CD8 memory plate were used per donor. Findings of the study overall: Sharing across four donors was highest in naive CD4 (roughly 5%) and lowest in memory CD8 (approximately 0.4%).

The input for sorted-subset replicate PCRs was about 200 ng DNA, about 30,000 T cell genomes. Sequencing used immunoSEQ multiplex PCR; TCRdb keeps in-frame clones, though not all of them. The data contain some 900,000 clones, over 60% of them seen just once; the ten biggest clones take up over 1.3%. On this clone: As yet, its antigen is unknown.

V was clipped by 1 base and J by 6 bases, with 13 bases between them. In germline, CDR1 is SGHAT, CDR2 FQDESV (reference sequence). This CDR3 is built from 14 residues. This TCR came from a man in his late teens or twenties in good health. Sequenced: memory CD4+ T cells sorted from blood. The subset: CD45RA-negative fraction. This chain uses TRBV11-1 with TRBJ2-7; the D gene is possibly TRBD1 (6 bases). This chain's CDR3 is CASSLDQGIGEQYF. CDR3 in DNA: TGTGCCAGCAGCTTAGATCAGGGGATTGGCGAGCAGTACTTC.